This T cell receptor beta chain is drawn from a study of T cell repertoires in cytomegalovirus infection. Study-level information: Public TCR beta signatures marked donors with CMV infection and the matching HLA. Study-level results: Dominating the ex vivo response were TCR beta clonotypes that were CMV-specific and HLA-C-restricted.

Using its own MiXCR run on the reads, TCRdb lists one record per CDR3 protein. Found here are 300,000 to 400,000 distinct CDR3 sequences, around 9.5% of them singletons; the top ten hold about 4.5%. V trimming: 0 bases; J trimming: 10 bases; junction bases outside the gene matches: 12. This CDR3 is built from 18 residues. Germline CDR1 is MGHRA and CDR2 is YSYEKL. This clonotype has a count of ten or more. What it binds is unknown. Sequencing input: PBMCs. This TCR was recovered from a human donor in good health (CMV status not recorded). Some clones in this sample may be carry-over from other donors' samples. The chain combines TRBV4-1 with TRBJ2-1, with 13 bases matching TRBD2. The CDR3 protein is CASSQDLSGLAGEREQFF. The CDR3, as DNA: TGCGCCAGCAGCCAAGATCTTAGCGGACTAGCGGGAGAAAGGGAGCAGTTCTTC.